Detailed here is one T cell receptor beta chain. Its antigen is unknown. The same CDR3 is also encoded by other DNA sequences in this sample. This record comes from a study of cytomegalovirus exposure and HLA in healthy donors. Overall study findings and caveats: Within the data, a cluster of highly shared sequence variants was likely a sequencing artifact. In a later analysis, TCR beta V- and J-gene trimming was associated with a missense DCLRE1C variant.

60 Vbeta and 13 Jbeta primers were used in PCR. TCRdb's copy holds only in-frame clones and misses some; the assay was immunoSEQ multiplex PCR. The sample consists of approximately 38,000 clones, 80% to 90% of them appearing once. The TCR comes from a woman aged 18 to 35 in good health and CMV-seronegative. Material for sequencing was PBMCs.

The CDR3 sequence: CASSYEGDEQYF. The CDR3 DNA sequence: TGTGCCAGCAGCTATGAGGGTGACGAGCAGTACTTC. The chain combines TRBV7-6 with TRBJ2-7; possibly TRBD2 for D (5 bases). From germline, CDR1 is SGHVS and CDR2 FNYEAQ. This CDR3 contains 12 residues. Deletions cut 4 bases from V and 5 bases from J, with 9 bases between.